This passage covers 16 T cell receptor beta chains from one sample sequenced in a study of cytomegalovirus exposure and HLA in healthy donors. The PCR had 60 Vbeta and 13 Jbeta primers. This table comes from immunoSEQ multiplex PCR, and its TCRdb copy is limited to in-frame clones, with some not included. The sample lists 100,000 to 150,000 clones, about two thirds occurring once. What was sequenced was PBMCs. Receptors originate from a human donor in good health.

The chain couples TRBV28 to TRBJ2-5; D is undetermined. Germline V gene lookup returns CDR1 MDHEN and CDR2 SYDVKM. The CDR3 is 11 residues long. The ends were cut back, 6 bases at V and 2 bases at J, with 4 bases in the middle. In DNA form, the CDR3 reads TGTGCCAGCAGCTATCAAGAGACCCAGTACTTC. Protein sequence: CASSYQETQYF.

V is TRBV4-1 and J is TRBJ1-2; D gene ambiguous. The CDR3 totals 15 residues. Trimming took off 8 bases at V and 2 bases at J, with 18 bases between the two ends. Germline V CDR1 and CDR2: MGHRA, YSYEKL. The CDR3 sequence: CASARSAASNYGYTF. The CDR3 DNA follows: TGCGCCAGCGCCCGCAGCGCAGCATCGAACTATGGCTACACCTTC.

This clone turned up a few times. J is TRBJ1-1 and V is TRBV6-4; weak D call: TRBD1 (5 bases). V gave up 4 bases and J gave up 2 bases, with 8 bases separating them. Germline V gene sequence: CDR1 MRHNA, CDR2 SNTAGT. This CDR3 is built from 13 residues. Written as DNA, the CDR3 is TGTGCCAGCAGTGTAACAGGTAACACTGAAGCTTTCTTT. As protein: CASSVTGNTEAFF.

The chain recombines TRBV11-2 with TRBJ2-5; the match to TRBD2 covers 7 bases. This CDR3 comprises 14 residues. Unmatched junction bases numbered 4, after V lost 1 base and J lost 5 bases. Germline V CDR1 and CDR2: SGHAT, FQNNGV. CDR3 amino acids: CASSLGGSWETQYF. The CDR3 DNA reads as TGTGCCAGCAGCTTAGGCGGGAGCTGGGAGACCCAGTACTTC.

J is TRBJ2-7 and V is TRBV18, with 11 nucleotides matching TRBD2. CDR1 and CDR2 from the germline V gene are KGHSH and LQKENI. CDR3 length: 17 residues. V lost 2 bases and J lost 2; bases outside the gene matches: 8. The CDR3 nucleotides are TGTGCCAGCTCACCAGGACTAGCGGGTACTGGAGCCTACGAGCAGTACTTC. Translating it yields CASSPGLAGTGAYEQYF. The full variable domain, completed using reference TRBV18 and TRBJ2-7, is NAGVMQNPRHLVRRRGQEARLRCSPMKGHSHVYWYRQLPEEGLKFMVYLQKENIIDESGMPKERFSAEFPKEGPSILRIQQVVRGDSAAYFCASSPGLAGTGAYEQYFGPGTRLTVT.

Only a few counts were recorded for this clone. The chain links TRBV5-1 to TRBJ2-6, with D unresolved. V dropped 5 bases and J dropped 4 bases, with 13 bases sitting between them. The CDR3 length is 15 residues. The germline V gene encodes CDR1 SGHRS and CDR2 YFSETQ. CDR3 in amino acids: CASSHYLAGANVLTF. CDR3 in DNA: TGCGCCAGCAGTCATTATCTGGCCGGGGCCAACGTCCTGACTTTC.

V is TRBV9 and J is TRBJ2-1; perhaps TRBD2 as D (6 bases). Germline V gene data show CDR1 as SGDLS and CDR2 as YYNGEE. Trimming removed 0 bases at V and 2 bases at J, with 15 bases between. There are 17 residues in the CDR3. The chain's CDR3 is CASSVASMGRPYNEQFF. DNA for the CDR3: TGTGCCAGCAGCGTAGCTTCAATGGGGAGGCCCTACAATGAGCAGTTCTTC.

This sequence joins TRBV19 and TRBJ1-5, with D perhaps TRBD1 (6 bases). The germline CDR1 and CDR2 sequences are LNHDA and SQIVND (reference sequence). Trimming pared 7 bases from V and 9 bases from J, leaving 16 bases between. This CDR3 region has 13 residues. CDR3 nucleotides: TGTGCCAGTAACTCGCAGGGGCGAGGGCCCCAGCATTTT. It codes for CASNSQGRGPQHF.

This chain connects TRBV20-1 to TRBJ1-2; tentative D call: TRBD1 (5 bases). The CDR3 spans 11 residues. The germline CDR1 and CDR2 sequences are DFQATT and SNEGSKA (reference sequence). V was cut by 6 bases and J by 6 bases, with 11 bases left in between. The DNA of the CDR3 is TGCAGTGCCGGGGGGTTCGATGGCTACACCTTC. Translating it yields CSAGGFDGYTF.

V gene TRBV4-1 combines with J gene TRBJ1-1; D call uncertain. Germline V gene lookup returns CDR1 MGHRA and CDR2 YSYEKL. V gave up 0 bases and J gave up 7 bases, with 15 bases separating them. The CDR3 loop spans 15 amino acids. The CDR3 coding sequence is TGCGCCAGCAGCCAAGATCGGATCGAGCCGGGTGAAGCTTTCTTT. It codes for CASSQDRIEPGEAFF.

The genes are TRBV18 and TRBJ1-1; TRBD1 matches at 7 bases. The germline CDR1 and CDR2 sequences are KGHSH and LQKENI. The CDR3 covers 15 residues. The ends lost 2 bases at V and 2 bases at J; junction bases unmatched: 5. CDR3 amino acids: CASSPKTGANTEAFF. CDR3 bases: TGTGCCAGCTCACCAAAAACAGGGGCAAACACTGAAGCTTTCTTT.

The chain uses TRBV4-1 and TRBJ1-6, with TRBD1 matching 8 bases. CDR1 is MGHRA and CDR2 is YSYEKL in the germline V gene. The CDR3 totals 15 residues. V shed 4 bases, J shed 13 bases, and the junction held 12 bases outside the gene matches. Here the CDR3 reads CASSLQGQGLGPLHF. The CDR3 DNA is TGCGCCAGCAGCCTCCAAGGACAGGGTCTGGGGCCCCTCCACTTT.

A word on this clone: The junction does not match germline at one end; this may be a read error. The chain joins TRBV7-9 to TRBJ1-5; D is perhaps TRBD1 (6 bases). Per the germline V gene, CDR1 is SEHNR and CDR2 is FQNEAQ (reference sequence). This CDR3 is built from 12 residues. The CDR3 sequence: CSSSLVTGTQHF. Here the CDR3 DNA reads TGTTCCAGCAGCTTAGTCACCGGGACACAGCATTTT.

This clone was seen a few times. V and J are TRBV5-1 and TRBJ2-7; 8 bases map to TRBD2. Germline CDR1 is SGHRS and CDR2 is YFSETQ. The CDR3 contains 16 residues. J lost 0 bases, V lost 0 bases, and 5 bases had no gene match. CDR3 sequence reads: CASSLAGTRGSYEQYF. For the CDR3, the DNA is TGCGCCAGCAGCTTGGCCGGGACTAGAGGCTCCTACGAGCAGTACTTC.

The genes are TRBV30 and TRBJ1-1, with D possibly being TRBD1 (6 bases). V lost 3 bases to trimming and J lost 7 bases, with 15 bases between them. This CDR3 is 13 amino acids long. Germline CDR1 and CDR2: GTSNPN and SVGIG (reference sequence). The CDR3 protein is CAWSHVGGGEAFF. The CDR3, as DNA: TGTGCCTGGAGCCATGTAGGGGGTGGTGAAGCTTTCTTT.

This chain joins TRBV7-3 and TRBJ1-2, with TRBD1 as a possible D gene (6 bases). Germline assignment: CDR1 SGHTA and CDR2 FQGTGA. V was pared by 1 base and J by 11 bases, with 14 bases between. The CDR3 extends over 13 amino acids. Written as DNA, the CDR3 is TGTGCCAGCAGCTTAAGTCCAGGGGATTGGTACACCTTC. Residues: CASSLSPGDWYTF.